The T cell receptor (beta chain) under discussion was sequenced for a study of T cell responses to AZD1222 COVID-19 vaccine. Study findings and constraints: Regions 160-218 and 743-854 held dominance among vaccine-associated CD4 TCRs, which spanned spike. A mostly white British donor set with more females was recruited, and clonal diversity was possibly underestimated. Two AZD1222 doses significantly raised spike-specific TCR breadth and depth over controls.

Some clones are missing from TCRdb's copy, which holds only in-frame ones; the method was immunoSEQ multiplex PCR. The sample lists some 150,000 clones; around 90% were seen once. It was second doses at about 4 or about 12 weeks that were pooled. As to this clone: What it binds is unknown.

Sequenced here: peripheral blood, sampled 28 days after the second AZD1222 dose. The sequence derives from an adult who received the AZD1222 COVID-19 vaccine.

The CDR3, as DNA: TGTGCCAGCAGCTTGCGTGGGGGCAATGAGCAGTTCTTC. Translating gives CASSLRGGNEQFF. This chain joins TRBV5-4 and TRBJ2-1; perhaps D is TRBD1 or TRBD2 (5 bases each). The CDR3 runs 13 residues. Germline V gene lookup returns CDR1 SGHNT and CDR2 YYREEE (reference sequence). The germline V and J ends were trimmed by 1 base and 6 bases, with 8 bases remaining between them.